This T cell receptor (beta chain) was recorded in a study of T cell responses to AZD1222 COVID-19 vaccine. Points from the study as a whole: Baseline seropositivity occurred in only six AZD1222 recipients. Recipients of two AZD1222 doses showed rising Spike-specific TCR breadth and depth. Every sample of the repertoires postdated the peak T cell response.

The data were produced by immunoSEQ multiplex PCR, yet TCRdb's version contains in-frame clones alone and is incomplete. Here the sample spans about 150,000 clones, about 95% being singletons. As to this clone: What it binds is not known.

Germline CDR1 reads ENHRY; CDR2 reads SYGVKD. V gave up 8 bases and J gave up 2 bases, with 15 bases separating them. This CDR3 has 14 amino acids. V and J are TRBV10-3 and TRBJ1-1, with a tentative D call TRBD1 (6 bases). This receptor was obtained from an adult in good health. The sample was peripheral blood, taken on day 0 of AZD1222 vaccination. The CDR3 bases are TGTGCCATCCAGCACGACAGGTCCAACACTGAAGCTTTCTTT. Amino acid sequence: CAIQHDRSNTEAFF.